This TCR beta chain was identified during a study of Ad26.COV2.S vaccination and SARS-CoV-2 variants. Study background: The study gave Ad26.COV2.S intramuscularly, once or twice 56 days apart.

Germline CDR1 reads SGHVS; CDR2 reads FQNEAQ. V lost 2 bases, J lost 6 bases, and 14 bases lay in between. The CDR3 covers 14 residues. The protocol was immunoSEQ multiplex PCR, while the TCRdb copy is restricted to in-frame clones and leaves out a portion. Of about 390,000 clones listed, approximately 86% are singletons. Study-level findings and limits: The placebo group had lower spike-specific TCR breadth than the vaccine recipients did. Total T cell responses were possibly underestimated by TCR breadth and depth analyses.

The treatment was: around 19 received Ad26.COV2.S at low or high dose, single or two shots; several received placebo; per-sample allocation not given. It was on day 63 after the first vaccine or placebo injection that samples were taken. In the vaccine, an Ad26 vector expressed the SARS-CoV-2 spike of the Wuhan strain. This clone was counted between two and nine times. Antigen: not known. The sequence derives from a person aged 18-65 years who received the Ad26.COV2.S COVID-19 vaccine or a placebo. V usage is TRBV7-8 and J usage is TRBJ2-7; a possible D gene is TRBD1 (6 bases). The sequenced sample was peripheral blood, obtained in a trial of Ad26.COV2.S vaccine versus placebo. The DNA of the CDR3 is TGTGCCAGCAGCTTAAGTCCAGGGGTAACCGAGCAGTACTTC. This codes for CASSLSPGVTEQYF.